The 19 T cell receptor beta chains below all came from one sample that was sequenced in a study of T cells in Graves' hyperthyroidism and ophthalmopathy. Template material for amplifying TCR beta CDR3 regions consisted of RNA transcripts. The HTBI set primed first-round TCR CDR3 RT-PCR. TCRdb re-called the multiplex PCR reads with MiXCR, one entry per CDR3 protein. The sample consists of 600,000 to 850,000 distinct CDR3 sequences, under 20% of them appearing once. Specimen: blood. All receptors derive from a woman in her forties or fifties with Graves' hyperthyroidism that later progressed to Graves' ophthalmopathy.

This rearrangement joins TRBV6-2 or TRBV6-3 to TRBJ2-3, with 12 bases identical to TRBD2. Trimming removed 2 bases from V and 6 bases from J; junction bases left unmatched: 9. This CDR3 is built from 17 residues. CDR1 is MNHEY, CDR2 SVGEGT, per germline. CDR3 nucleotides: TGTGCCAGCAGTTACGAACCTAGCGGGGGGGCGTTGGATACGCAGTATTTT. Its translation is CASSYEPSGGALDTQYF.

This clonotype turned up a few times. One junction end does not reproduce the germline sequence, and a read error may be involved. The chain recombines TRBV14 with TRBJ2-5; 7 nucleotides align to TRBD2. Looked up from germline, CDR1 is SGHDN and CDR2 is FVKESK. This CDR3 contains 16 residues. CDR3 sequence: CASGQDISREEETQYF. In nucleotides, the CDR3 is TGTGCCAGCGGCCAAGATATTTCCCGGGAGGAGGAGACCCAGTACTTC. Together with reference TRBV14 and TRBJ2-5, the CDR3 gives the full variable domain: EAGVTQFPSHSVIEKGQTVTLRCDPISGHDNLYWYRRVMGKEIKFLLHFVKESKQDESGMPNNRFLAERTGGTYSTLKVQPAELEDSGVYFCASGQDISREEETQYFGPGTRLLVL.

This clonotype has ten or more counts. V is TRBV3-1 and J is TRBJ1-5, with a tentative D call TRBD1 (6 bases). The CDR3 consists of 13 residues. Germline loops: CDR1 LGHDT, CDR2 YNNKEL (reference sequence). Trimming pared 3 bases from V and 4 bases from J, leaving 7 bases between. The CDR3 region has the DNA TGTGCCAGCAGCCACGGACAGAATCAGCCCCAGCATTTT. It encodes CASSHGQNQPQHF.

The rearrangement links TRBV20-1 to TRBJ2-5; D is ambiguous. This CDR3 spans 13 amino acids. Looked up from germline, CDR1 is DFQATT and CDR2 is SNEGSKA (reference sequence). Deletions cut 3 bases from V and 2 bases from J, with 10 bases between. This CDR3 is CSASEPGQETQYF. Here the CDR3 DNA reads TGCAGTGCTAGTGAACCCGGGCAAGAGACCCAGTACTTC.

This clonotype was found many times. The chain uses TRBV30 and TRBJ1-1; D unresolved. The germline V gene encodes CDR1 GTSNPN and CDR2 SVGIG (reference sequence). The CDR3 spans 10 residues. Trimming left V 4 bases short and J 7 bases short, with 7 bases between. DNA for the CDR3: TGTGCCTGGAAAAAGGTTGAAGCTTTCTTT. It yields the protein CAWKKVEAFF.

The V gene is TRBV15, the J gene TRBJ1-2; the D is unclear. Trimming pared 2 bases from V and 0 bases from J, leaving 10 bases between. There are 15 residues in the CDR3. Germline assignment: CDR1 LNHNV and CDR2 YYDKDF (reference sequence). The CDR3 here is CATSRTNPTNYGYTF. For the CDR3, the DNA is TGTGCCACCAGCAGAACTAACCCCACTAACTATGGCTACACCTTC.

The chain is built from TRBV4-1 and TRBJ2-1; 9 bases are a match to TRBD2. Germline V gene data show CDR1 as MGHRA and CDR2 as YSYEKL. The CDR3 consists of 16 residues. The ends lost 2 bases at V and 10 bases at J; junction bases unmatched: 12. The CDR3 sequence: CASSQPSSRLAEEQFF. The CDR3 DNA sequence: TGCGCCAGCAGCCAACCCTCGTCCCGACTAGCGGAAGAGCAGTTCTTC.

Comments on this clonotype: A much larger clone differs by one base, so this may be a read error. This chain links TRBV11-2 with TRBJ1-6, with D possibly being TRBD1 (6 bases). The CDR3 is made up of 15 amino acids. The V gene's germline CDR1 is SGHAT and CDR2 FQNNGV. The chain's CDR3 is CTSSFRQAGNSPLHF. DNA for the CDR3: TGTACCAGCAGCTTTCGACAGGCAGGCAATTCACCCCTCCACTTT.

This clonotype came up many times. CDR3 residues: CASSPRLLRETQYF. CDR3 nucleotides: TGTGCCAGCAGCCCACGACTACTCCGAGAGACCCAGTACTTC. The chain uses TRBV3-1 and TRBJ2-5; weak D call: TRBD2 (5 bases). The germline CDR1 and CDR2 sequences are LGHDT and YNNKEL (reference sequence). V dropped 4 bases and J dropped 4 bases, with 13 bases sitting between them. CDR3 length equals 14 residues.

The chain uses TRBV28 and TRBJ2-3; D is uncertain. Deletions cut 3 bases from V and 1 base from J, with 17 bases between. Germline CDR1 and CDR2: MDHEN and SYDVKM. This CDR3 contains 17 residues. As DNA, the CDR3 is TGTGCCAGCAGTTTCCCCTCAAAGGCGGCAGGCACAGATACGCAGTATTTT. The encoded protein is CASSFPSKAAGTDTQYF.

This clonotype has a handful of counts. The genes are TRBV7-9 and TRBJ2-4; D perhaps matches TRBD2 (5 bases). The CDR3 covers 15 residues. Germline CDR1 reads SEHNR; CDR2 reads FQNEAQ (reference sequence). The V gene lost 2 bases and the J gene lost 3 bases, with 11 bases spanning the gap. The CDR3 DNA sequence: TGTGCCAGCAGCTTATGGGGAGTGGACAAAAACATTCAGTACTTC. This gives the protein CASSLWGVDKNIQYF.

The CDR3 reads CATSRDRSGWGSPLHF. The DNA of the CDR3 is TGTGCCACCAGCAGAGATCGTAGCGGCTGGGGTTCACCCCTCCACTTT. The rearrangement links TRBV15 to TRBJ1-6; D is uncertain. With 0 bases removed from V and 9 bases from J, the gap between germline ends came to 15 bases. The CDR3 loop spans 16 amino acids. The germline V gene encodes CDR1 LNHNV and CDR2 YYDKDF (reference sequence).

This clonotype was seen a few times. V is TRBV20-1 and J is TRBJ1-4; D call uncertain. CDR3 size: 13 residues. CDR1 is DFQATT, CDR2 SNEGSKA, per germline (reference sequence). V was clipped by 6 bases and J by 5 bases, with 13 bases between them. CDR3 residues: CSAVMAANEKLFF. CDR3 in DNA: TGCAGTGCCGTAATGGCAGCAAATGAAAAACTGTTTTTT.

A remark on this clonotype: A much larger clone sits a single nucleotide away, making a read error possible. This chain links TRBV12-3 or TRBV12-4 with TRBJ1-5; no clear D gene. The CDR3 length is 15 residues. Trimming cost V 8 bases and J 2 bases, with 16 bases left between them. The CDR3 region has the DNA TGTGCCAGCCCTACCGGGGAGACACGCAATCAGCCCCAGCATTTT. Translating it yields CASPTGETRNQPQHF.

This clonotype was observed many times. V gene TRBV5-1 combines with J gene TRBJ2-3; 8 positions match TRBD2. V lost 6 bases to trimming and J lost 2 bases; unmatched junction nucleotides: 14. The CDR3 is 17 residues long. Per the germline V gene, CDR1 is SGHRS and CDR2 is YFSETQ. The CDR3 DNA reads TGCGCCAGCACCGCCTTCACTAGCGGCCCCTACACAGATACGCAGTATTTT. This translates into CASTAFTSGPYTDTQYF.

This clonotype was seen a handful of times. The chain employs TRBV9 and TRBJ1-3; 11 bases agree with TRBD1. CDR3 size: 16 residues. With V trimmed by 4 bases and J by 3 bases, 6 bases remained unmatched. Germline V CDR1 and CDR2: SGDLS, YYNGEE. The CDR3 here is CASSLRDRGFGNTIYF. In DNA, the CDR3 is TGTGCCAGCAGCCTCCGGGACAGGGGGTTTGGAAACACCATATATTTT.

J is TRBJ1-3 and V is TRBV30; D is ambiguous. There are 14 residues in the CDR3. Germline-derived CDR1 and CDR2 are GTSNPN and SVGIG (reference sequence). V lost 2 bases and J lost 6, with 14 bases in between. Here the CDR3 DNA reads TGTGCCTGGAGTCGACGCGGGATCGAAAACACCATATATTTT. Translating gives CAWSRRGIENTIYF.

This clonotype was picked up one time. This sequence joins TRBV11-2 and TRBJ2-3; unclear D gene. CDR3 length equals 13 residues. V lost 3 bases and J lost 8, with 12 bases in between. In germline, CDR1 is SGHAT, CDR2 FQNNGV. CDR3 in DNA: TGTGCCAGCAGCTTGTACCGAACCCGTACGCAGTATTTT. Translated: CASSLYRTRTQYF.

The chain employs TRBV4-1 and TRBJ2-1; 9 bases map to TRBD2. The V segment lost 3 bases and the J segment 9 bases; nucleotides outside the gene matches: 9. Germline V CDR1 and CDR2: MGHRA, YSYEKL. The CDR3 consists of 15 residues. The CDR3 DNA is TGCGCCAGCAGCCAGCCGGGACTAGCAGGGGGTGAGCAGTTCTTC. Its protein product is CASSQPGLAGGEQFF.